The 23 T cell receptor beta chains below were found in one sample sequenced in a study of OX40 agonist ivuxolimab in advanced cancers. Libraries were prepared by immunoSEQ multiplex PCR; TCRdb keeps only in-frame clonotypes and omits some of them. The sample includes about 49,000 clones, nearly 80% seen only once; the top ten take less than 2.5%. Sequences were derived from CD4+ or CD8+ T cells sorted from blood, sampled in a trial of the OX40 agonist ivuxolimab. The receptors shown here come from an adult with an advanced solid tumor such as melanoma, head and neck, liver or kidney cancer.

The CDR3 coding sequence is TGTGCCAGCACCATACCGGCGGCCCGCTACGAGCAGTACTTC. The encoded protein is CASTIPAARYEQYF. The chain couples TRBV28 to TRBJ2-7; D remains ambiguous. CDR1 is MDHEN and CDR2 is SYDVKM in the germline V gene. The CDR3 has 14 residues. V lost 7 bases and J lost 3, with 16 bases in between.

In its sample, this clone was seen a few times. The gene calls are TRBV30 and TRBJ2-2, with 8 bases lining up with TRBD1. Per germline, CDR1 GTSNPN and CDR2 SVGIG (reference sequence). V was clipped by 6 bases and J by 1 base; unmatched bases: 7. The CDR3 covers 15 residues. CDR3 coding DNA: TGTGCCTGTGACAGGGGTGAGGTGAACACCGGGGAGCTGTTTTTT. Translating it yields CACDRGEVNTGELFF.

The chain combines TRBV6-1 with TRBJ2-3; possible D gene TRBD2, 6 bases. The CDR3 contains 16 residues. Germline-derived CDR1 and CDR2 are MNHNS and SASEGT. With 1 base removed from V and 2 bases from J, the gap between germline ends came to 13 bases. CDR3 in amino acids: CASSEGLGTYTDTQYF. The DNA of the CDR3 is TGTGCCAGCAGTGAAGGGTTGGGGACTTACACAGATACGCAGTATTTT.

This chain's CDR3 is CASSDSGLASYNEQFF. DNA for the CDR3: TGTGCCAGCAGTGACTCGGGACTAGCGTCCTACAATGAGCAGTTCTTC. The gene calls are TRBV6-4 and TRBJ2-1, with TRBD2 identical over 10 bases. J gave up 1 base and V 0 bases, and 0 bases lay outside the gene matches. This CDR3 has 16 residues. Looked up from germline, CDR1 is MRHNA and CDR2 is SNTAGT.

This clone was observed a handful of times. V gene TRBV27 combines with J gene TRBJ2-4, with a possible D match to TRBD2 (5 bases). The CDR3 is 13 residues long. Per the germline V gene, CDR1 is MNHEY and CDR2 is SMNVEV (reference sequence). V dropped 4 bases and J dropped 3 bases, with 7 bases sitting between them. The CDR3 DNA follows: TGTGCCAGCAGTTACAGCGGCAAAAACATTCAGTACTTC. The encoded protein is CASSYSGKNIQYF.

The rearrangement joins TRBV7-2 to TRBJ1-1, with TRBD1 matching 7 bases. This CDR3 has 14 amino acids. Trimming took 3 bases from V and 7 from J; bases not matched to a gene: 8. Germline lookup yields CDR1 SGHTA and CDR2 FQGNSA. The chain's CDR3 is CASSFGTALGEAFF. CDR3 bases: TGTGCCAGCAGCTTCGGGACAGCCCTGGGTGAAGCTTTCTTT.

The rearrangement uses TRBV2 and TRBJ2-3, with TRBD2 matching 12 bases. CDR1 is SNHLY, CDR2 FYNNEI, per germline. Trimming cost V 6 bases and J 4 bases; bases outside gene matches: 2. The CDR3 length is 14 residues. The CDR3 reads CASRGTSGPDTQYF. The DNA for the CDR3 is TGTGCCAGCAGGGGGACTAGCGGGCCAGATACGCAGTATTTT.

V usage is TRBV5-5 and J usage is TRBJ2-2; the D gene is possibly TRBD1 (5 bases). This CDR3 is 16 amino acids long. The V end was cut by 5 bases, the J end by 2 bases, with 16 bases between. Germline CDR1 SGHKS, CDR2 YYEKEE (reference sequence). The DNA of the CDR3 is TGTGCCAGCAGACGCGCGCAGGGCTACAACACCGGGGAGCTGTTTTTT. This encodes CASRRAQGYNTGELFF.

The chain's CDR3 is CASSPNQGTNEKLFF. CDR3 DNA: TGTGCCAGCTCACCAAACCAGGGGACTAATGAAAAACTGTTTTTT. This sequence joins TRBV18 and TRBJ1-4; D is perhaps TRBD1 (6 bases). Germline CDR1 is KGHSH and CDR2 is LQKENI. The V end was cut by 2 bases, the J end by 2 bases, with 9 bases between. This CDR3 has 15 residues.

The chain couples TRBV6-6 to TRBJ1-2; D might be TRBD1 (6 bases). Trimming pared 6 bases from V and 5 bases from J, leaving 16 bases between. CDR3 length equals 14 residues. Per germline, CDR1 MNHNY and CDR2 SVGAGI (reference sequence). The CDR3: CASRRGGTPYGYTF. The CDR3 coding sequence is TGTGCCAGCAGAAGGGGGGGAACGCCTTATGGCTACACCTTC.

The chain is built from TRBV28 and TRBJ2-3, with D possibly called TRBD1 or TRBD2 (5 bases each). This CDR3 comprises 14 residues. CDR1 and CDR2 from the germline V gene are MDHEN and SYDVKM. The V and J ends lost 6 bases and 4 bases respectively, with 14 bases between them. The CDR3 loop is CASREGFEADTQYF. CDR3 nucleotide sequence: TGTGCCAGCAGAGAGGGGTTCGAAGCAGATACGCAGTATTTT.

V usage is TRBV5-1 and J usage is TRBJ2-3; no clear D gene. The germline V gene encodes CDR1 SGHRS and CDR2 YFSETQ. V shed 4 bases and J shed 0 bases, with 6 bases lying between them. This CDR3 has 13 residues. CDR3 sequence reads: CASSGSSTDTQYF. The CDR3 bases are TGCGCCAGCAGCGGGTCGAGCACAGATACGCAGTATTTT. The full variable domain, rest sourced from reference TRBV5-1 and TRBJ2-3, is KAGVTQTPRYLIKTRGQQVTLSCSPISGHRSVSWYQQTPGQGLQFLFEYFSETQRNKGNFPGRFSGRQFSNSRSEMNVSTLELGDSALYLCASSGSSTDTQYFGPGTRLTVL.

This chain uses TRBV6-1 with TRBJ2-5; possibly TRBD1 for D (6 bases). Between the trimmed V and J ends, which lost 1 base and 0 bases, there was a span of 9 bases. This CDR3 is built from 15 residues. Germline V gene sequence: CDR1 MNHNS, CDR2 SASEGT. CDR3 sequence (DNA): TGTGCCAGCAGTGAAGGTACAGGGTACCAAGAGACCCAGTACTTC. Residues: CASSEGTGYQETQYF.

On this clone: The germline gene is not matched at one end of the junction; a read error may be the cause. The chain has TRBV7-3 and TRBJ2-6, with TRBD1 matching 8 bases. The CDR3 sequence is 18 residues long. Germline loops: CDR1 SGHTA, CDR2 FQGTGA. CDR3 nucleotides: TGTGCCAGCAGCCTAACAGGGGGACAGTTGTCTGGGGCCAACGTCCTGACTTTC. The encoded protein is CASSLTGGQLSGANVLTF.

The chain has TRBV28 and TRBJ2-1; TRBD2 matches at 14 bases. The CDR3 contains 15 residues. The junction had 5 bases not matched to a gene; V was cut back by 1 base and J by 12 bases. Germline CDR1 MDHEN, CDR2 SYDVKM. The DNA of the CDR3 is TGTGCCAGCAGTTTATCCCGGACTAGCGGGAGGCGGCAGTTCTTC. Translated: CASSLSRTSGRRQFF.

DNA of the CDR3: TGTGCCAGCTCACCACAAGGGGCTAGCGGGGCTACGACCTACGAGCAGTACTTC. Translation gives CASSPQGASGATTYEQYF. V gene TRBV18 combines with J gene TRBJ2-7; 9 bases line up with TRBD2. The germline V gene has CDR1 KGHSH and CDR2 LQKENI. The junction had 12 bases not matched to a gene; V was cut back by 1 base and J by 2 bases. CDR3 length: 18 amino acids.

The chain's CDR3 is CASSHGTGQETQYF. The CDR3, as DNA: TGTGCCAGCAGCCATGGGACAGGGCAAGAGACCCAGTACTTC. The V call is TRBV7-9, the J call TRBJ2-5; 9 bases fit TRBD1. In germline, CDR1 is SEHNR, CDR2 FQNEAQ (reference sequence). The CDR3 covers 14 residues. Losses at the gene ends were 5 bases for V and 2 bases for J; bases not matched to a gene: 3.

CDR3 sequence: CASSGHPDRTRGYTF. CDR3 nucleotide sequence: TGTGCCAGCAGCGGGCACCCGGACAGAACTCGTGGCTACACCTTC. This chain connects TRBV7-2 to TRBJ1-2; D perhaps matches TRBD1 (6 bases). This CDR3 contains 15 residues. Per the germline V gene, CDR1 is SGHTA and CDR2 is FQGNSA. Trimming pared 5 bases from V and 7 bases from J, leaving 20 bases between. Looking up the rest from reference TRBV7-2 and TRBJ1-2 gives the full variable domain: GAGVSQSPSNKVTEKGKDVELRCDPISGHTALYWYRQSLGQGLEFLIYFQGNSAPDKSGLPSDRFSAERTGGSVSTLTIQRTQQEDSAVYLCASSGHPDRTRGYTFGSGTRLTVV.

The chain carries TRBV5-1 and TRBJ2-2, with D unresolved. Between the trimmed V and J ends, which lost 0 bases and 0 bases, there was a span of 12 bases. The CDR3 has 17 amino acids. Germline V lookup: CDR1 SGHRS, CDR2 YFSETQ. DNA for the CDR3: TGCGCCAGCAGCTTGGCCGTGGTATCCCCGAACACCGGGGAGCTGTTTTTT. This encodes CASSLAVVSPNTGELFF.

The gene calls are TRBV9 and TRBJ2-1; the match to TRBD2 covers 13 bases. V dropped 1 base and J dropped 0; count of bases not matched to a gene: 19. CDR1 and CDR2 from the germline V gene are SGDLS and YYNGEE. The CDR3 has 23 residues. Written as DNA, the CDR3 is TGTGCCAGCAGCGTAAGGTGGGATACGGGTGGACTAGCGGGGGTGTCCTCCTACAATGAGCAGTTCTTC. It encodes CASSVRWDTGGLAGVSSYNEQFF. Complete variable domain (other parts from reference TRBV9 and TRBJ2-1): DSGVTQTPKHLITATGQRVTLRCSPRSGDLSVYWYQQSLDQGLQFLIQYYNGEERAKGNILERFSAQQFPDLHSELNLSSLELGDSALYFCASSVRWDTGGLAGVSSYNEQFFGPGTRLTVL.

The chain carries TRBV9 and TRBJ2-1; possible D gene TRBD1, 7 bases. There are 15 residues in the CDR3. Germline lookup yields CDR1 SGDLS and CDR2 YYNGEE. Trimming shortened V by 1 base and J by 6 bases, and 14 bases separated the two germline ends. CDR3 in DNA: TGTGCCAGCAGCGTATTCCCCCAGGGGGGCAATGAGCAGTTCTTC. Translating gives CASSVFPQGGNEQFF.

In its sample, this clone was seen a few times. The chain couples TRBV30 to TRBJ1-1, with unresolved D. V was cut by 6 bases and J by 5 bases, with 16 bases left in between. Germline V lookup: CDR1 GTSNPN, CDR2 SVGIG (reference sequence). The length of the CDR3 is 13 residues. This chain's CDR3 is CACVGREGTEAFF. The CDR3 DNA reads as TGTGCCTGCGTAGGCCGGGAAGGGACTGAAGCTTTCTTT.

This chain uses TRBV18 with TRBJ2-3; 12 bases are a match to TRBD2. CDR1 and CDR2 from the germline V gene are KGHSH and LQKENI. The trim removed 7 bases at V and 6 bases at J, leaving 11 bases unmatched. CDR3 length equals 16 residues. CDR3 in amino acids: CASYPASGRATDTQYF. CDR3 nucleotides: TGTGCCAGCTACCCGGCTAGCGGGAGGGCCACGGATACGCAGTATTTT.